This T cell receptor beta chain came from a study of cytotoxic CD8 clonotypes in ibrutinib-treated CLL. Whole-study findings and limits: Among the clonotypes, public ones were uncommon and contracted or held stable on treatment. A rise in clonality was seen at ibrutinib response, and a fall back toward baseline was seen at progression.

PBMCs were cryopreserved, and about 1.8 micrograms of genomic DNA from them went into TCR beta libraries. This clone was seen only once. Its antigen is unidentified. Libraries were prepared by immunoSEQ multiplex PCR; TCRdb keeps only in-frame clonotypes and omits some of them. In the table there are hundreds of thousands of clones, roughly 74% of which are singletons. The clonotype comes from a human donor with chronic lymphocytic leukemia. The source material was PBMCs, sampled after 24 months of ibrutinib treatment.

CDR3 region: CASSLGYEQFF. Here the CDR3 DNA reads TGTGCCAGCAGTTTGGGGTATGAGCAGTTCTTC. The chain is built from TRBV28 and TRBJ2-1; no reliable D call. This CDR3 region has 11 residues. Per the germline V gene, CDR1 is MDHEN and CDR2 is SYDVKM. Between the trimmed V and J ends, which lost 3 bases and 8 bases, there was a span of 5 bases.